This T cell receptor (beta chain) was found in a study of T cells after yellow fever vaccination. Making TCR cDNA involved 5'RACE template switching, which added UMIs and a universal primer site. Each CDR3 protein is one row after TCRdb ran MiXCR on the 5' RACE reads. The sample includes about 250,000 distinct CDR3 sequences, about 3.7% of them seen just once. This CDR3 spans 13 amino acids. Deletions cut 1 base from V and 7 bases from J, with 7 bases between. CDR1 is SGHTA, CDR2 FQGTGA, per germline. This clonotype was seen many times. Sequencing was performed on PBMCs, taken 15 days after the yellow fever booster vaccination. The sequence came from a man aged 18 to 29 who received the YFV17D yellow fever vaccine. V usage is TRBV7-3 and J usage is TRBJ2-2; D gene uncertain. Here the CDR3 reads CASSLSLVGELFF. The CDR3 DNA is TGTGCCAGCAGCTTAAGTCTAGTCGGGGAGCTGTTTTTT.